Sequencing of this T cell receptor (beta chain) was carried out in a study of human T cells and chemical hapten exposure. This clonotype was observed at least ten times. Germline V gene data show CDR1 as SQVTM and CDR2 as ANQGSEA. V trimming: 7 bases; J trimming: 2 bases; junction bases outside the gene matches: 6. This CDR3 region has 14 residues. Time point given: patch test 3, about 24 weeks after DPC sensitization. The treatment: therapeutic diphenylcyclopropenone sensitization with weekly scalp DPC. TCRdb re-called the RACE reads with MiXCR, one entry per CDR3 protein. The sample contains some 79,000 distinct CDR3 sequences, 10% to 12% of which appear only once.

The source material was whole blood, sampled in connection with sensitization to the hapten diphenylcyclopropenone (DPC). V usage is TRBV29-1 and J usage is TRBJ2-2; the match to TRBD2 covers 8 bases. This TCR derives from a woman between 45 and 65 years old with alopecia areata. Some clones in this sample may be carry-over from other donors' samples. CDR3 protein: CSAPREGNTGELFF. Here the CDR3 DNA reads TGCAGCGCTCCCCGGGAGGGTAACACCGGGGAGCTGTTTTTT.